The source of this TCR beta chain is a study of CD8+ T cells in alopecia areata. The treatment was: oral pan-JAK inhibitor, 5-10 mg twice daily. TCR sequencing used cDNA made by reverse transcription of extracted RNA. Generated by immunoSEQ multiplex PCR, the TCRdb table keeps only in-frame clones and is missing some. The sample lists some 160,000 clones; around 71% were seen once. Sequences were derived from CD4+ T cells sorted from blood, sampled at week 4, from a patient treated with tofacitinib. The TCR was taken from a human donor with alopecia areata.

CDR3 amino acids: CAATGLAGGQETQYF. CDR3 nucleotides: TGTGCGGCAACGGGACTAGCGGGGGGTCAAGAGACCCAGTACTTC. The J gene is TRBJ2-5, the V gene TRBV30, with TRBD2 identical over 15 bases. Per the germline V gene, CDR1 is GTSNPN and CDR2 is SVGIG (reference sequence). The CDR3 has 15 residues.